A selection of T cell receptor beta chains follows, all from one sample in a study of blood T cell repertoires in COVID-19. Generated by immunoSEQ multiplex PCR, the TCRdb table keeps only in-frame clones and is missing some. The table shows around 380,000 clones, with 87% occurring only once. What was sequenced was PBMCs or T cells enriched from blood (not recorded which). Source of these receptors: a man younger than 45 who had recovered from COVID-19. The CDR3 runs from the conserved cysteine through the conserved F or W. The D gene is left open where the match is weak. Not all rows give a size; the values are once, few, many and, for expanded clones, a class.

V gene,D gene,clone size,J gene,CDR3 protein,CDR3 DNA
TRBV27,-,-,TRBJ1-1,CASSSRVSEAFF,TGTGCCAGCAGTTCACGGGTCAGTGAAGCTTTCTTT
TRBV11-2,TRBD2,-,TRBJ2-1,CASSLESLAGGSWSYNEQFF,TGTGCCAGCAGCTTAGAGTCCCTAGCGGGGGGAAGTTGGTCCTACAATGAGCAGTTCTTC
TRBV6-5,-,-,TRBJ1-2,CASSDSLQGAYGYTF,TGTGCCAGCAGTGACTCCCTACAGGGAGCCTATGGCTACACCTTC
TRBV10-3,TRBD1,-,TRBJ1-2,CAISATGVDYGYTF,TGTGCCATCAGTGCAACAGGGGTAGACTATGGCTACACCTTC
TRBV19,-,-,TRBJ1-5,CASSLRSNQPQHF,TGTGCCAGTAGCCTGCGGAGCAATCAGCCCCAGCATTTT
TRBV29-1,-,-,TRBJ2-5,CSAVQETQYF,TGCAGCGCCGTACAAGAGACCCAGTACTTC
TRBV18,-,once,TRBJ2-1,CASSPRAYDNEQFF,TGTGCCAGCTCACCACGCGCGTATGACAATGAGCAGTTCTTC
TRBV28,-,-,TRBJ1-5,CASSLRGRGDQPQHF,TGTGCCAGCAGTTTACGGGGGAGGGGGGATCAGCCCCAGCATTTT
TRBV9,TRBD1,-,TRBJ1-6,CASSATGSNSPLHF,TGTGCCAGCAGCGCGACAGGGTCCAATTCACCCCTCCACTTT
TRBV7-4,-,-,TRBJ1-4,CASSPNRAELFF,TGTGCCAGCAGCCCGAACAGGGCTGAACTGTTTTTT
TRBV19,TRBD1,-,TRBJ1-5,CASNDGQGKGQPQHF,TGTGCCAGTAATGATGGACAGGGGAAGGGTCAGCCCCAGCATTTT
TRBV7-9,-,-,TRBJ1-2,CASSLAGDGYTF,TGTGCCAGCAGCTTAGCCGGAGATGGCTACACCTTC
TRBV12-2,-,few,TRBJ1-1,CASRPPQCSYVRYTEAFF,TGTGCAAGTCGCCCCCCCCAGTGTAGTTACGTGAGGTACACTGAAGCTTTCTTT
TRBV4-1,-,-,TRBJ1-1,CASSQLRTSTEAFF,TGCGCCAGCAGCCAACTTAGGACATCCACTGAAGCTTTCTTT
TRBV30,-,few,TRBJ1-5,CAWSDRGNQPQHF,TGTGCCTGGAGTGACAGGGGCAATCAGCCCCAGCATTTT
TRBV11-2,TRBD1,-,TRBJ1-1,CASSHGQGDGMTEAFF,TGTGCCAGCAGCCATGGACAGGGGGACGGGATGACTGAAGCTTTCTTT
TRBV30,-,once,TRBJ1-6,CAWSSPRYSSWGPLHF,TGTGCCTGGAGTTCTCCTCGGTACAGTTCTTGGGGCCCCCTCCACTTT
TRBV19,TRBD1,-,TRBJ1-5,CASSFNRGVGNQPQHF,TGTGCCAGTAGTTTCAACAGGGGGGTGGGCAATCAGCCCCAGCATTTT
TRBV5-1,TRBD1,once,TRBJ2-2,CASRAPGQGNTGELFF,TGCGCCAGTAGGGCCCCGGGACAGGGCAACACCGGGGAGCTGTTTTTT
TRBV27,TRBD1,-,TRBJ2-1,CASSLDRGYSYNEQFF,TGTGCCAGCAGTTTAGACAGGGGGTACTCCTACAATGAGCAGTTCTTC
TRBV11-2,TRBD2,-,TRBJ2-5,CASATGGGETQYF,TGTGCCAGCGCCACTGGGGGGGGAGAGACCCAGTACTTC
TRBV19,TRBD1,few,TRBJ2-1,CASSRGQGAGEQFF,TGTGCCAGTAGTAGGGGACAGGGGGCCGGTGAGCAGTTCTTC
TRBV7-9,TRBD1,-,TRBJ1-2,CASSLGQGWGYTF,TGTGCCAGCAGCTTAGGACAGGGCTGGGGCTACACCTTC
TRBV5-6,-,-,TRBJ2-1,CASSLRGGFNEQFF,TGTGCCAGCAGCTTAAGGGGGGGCTTCAATGAGCAGTTCTTC
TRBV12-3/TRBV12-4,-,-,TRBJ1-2,CASSFPGGYTF,TGTGCCAGCAGTTTCCCAGGGGGCTACACCTTC
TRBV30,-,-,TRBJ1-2,CAWRIAGSSNYGYTF,TGTGCCTGGAGAATAGCAGGGTCTTCTAACTATGGCTACACCTTC
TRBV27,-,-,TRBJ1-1,CASGRAEAFF,TGTGCCAGCGGGAGGGCTGAAGCTTTCTTT
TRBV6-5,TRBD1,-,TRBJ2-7,CASSVGQGYYEQYF,TGTGCCAGCAGCGTGGGACAGGGGTACTACGAGCAGTACTTC
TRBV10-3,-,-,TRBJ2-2,CAISETVSDGLFF,TGTGCCATCAGTGAGACTGTCTCCGATGGGCTGTTTTTT
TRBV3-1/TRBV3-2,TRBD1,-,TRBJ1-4,CASSRMNTGGNEKLFF,TGTGCCAGCAGCCGGATGAACACAGGGGGTAATGAAAAACTGTTTTTT
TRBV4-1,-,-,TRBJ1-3,CASSQVGDTAVNTIYF,TGCGCCAGCAGCCAAGTCGGGGATACAGCGGTAAACACCATATATTTT
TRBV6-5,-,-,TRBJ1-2,CASSYSTGEAFYGYTF,TGTGCCAGCAGTTACTCGACTGGAGAAGCATTCTATGGCTACACCTTC
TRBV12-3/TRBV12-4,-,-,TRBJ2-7,CATTRGGYEQYF,TGTGCCACGACCAGGGGTGGGTACGAGCAGTACTTC
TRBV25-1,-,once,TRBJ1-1,CASSRGGNTEAFF,TGTGCCAGCAGTAGGGGGGGGAACACTGAAGCTTTCTTT
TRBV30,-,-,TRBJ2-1,CAWSVVRNPGLDEQFF,TGTGCCTGGAGTGTAGTACGGAATCCTGGACTCGATGAGCAGTTCTTC
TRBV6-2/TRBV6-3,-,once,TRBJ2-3,CASSPLRRNTDTQYF,TGTGCCAGCAGTCCCCTCCGGAGGAACACAGATACGCAGTATTTT
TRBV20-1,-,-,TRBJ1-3,CSASKLSGNTIYF,TGCAGTGCTAGTAAGCTTTCTGGAAACACCATATATTTT
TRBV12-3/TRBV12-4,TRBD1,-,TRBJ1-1,CASTRTGSTEAFF,TGTGCCAGCACCCGGACAGGGTCCACAGAAGCTTTCTTT
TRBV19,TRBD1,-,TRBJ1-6,CASSTGTGVPLHF,TGTGCCAGTAGCACGGGGACAGGGGTCCCCCTCCACTTT
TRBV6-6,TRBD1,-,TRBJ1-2,CASSSTDRGGYTF,TGTGCCAGCAGTTCCACGGACAGGGGTGGCTACACCTTC
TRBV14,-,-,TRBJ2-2,CASSLQYTGELFF,TGTGCCAGCAGCCTCCAGTACACCGGGGAGCTGTTTTTT